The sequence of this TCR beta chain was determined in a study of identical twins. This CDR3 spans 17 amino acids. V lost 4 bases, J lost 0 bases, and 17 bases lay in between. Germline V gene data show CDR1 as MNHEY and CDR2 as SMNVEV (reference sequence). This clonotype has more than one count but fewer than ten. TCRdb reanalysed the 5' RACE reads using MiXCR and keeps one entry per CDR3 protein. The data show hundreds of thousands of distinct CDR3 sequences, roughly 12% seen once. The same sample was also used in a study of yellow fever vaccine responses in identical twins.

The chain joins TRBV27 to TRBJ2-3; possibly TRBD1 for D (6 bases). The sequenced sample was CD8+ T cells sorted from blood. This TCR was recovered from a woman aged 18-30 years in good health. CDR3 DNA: TGTGCCAGCAGTTACCGCACAGGGCCCTCTAGCACAGATACGCAGTATTTT. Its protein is CASSYRTGPSSTDTQYF.